This T cell receptor (beta chain) stems from a study of cytomegalovirus exposure and HLA in healthy donors. Background on the study: Early release data held 75 million to 90 million unique TCRs from HLA-typed donors.

Donors consisted of healthy bone marrow donors. The PCR had 60 Vbeta and 13 Jbeta primers. Profiling relied on immunoSEQ multiplex PCR, and the TCRdb table lists in-frame clones only, not all of them. The data show over 100,000 clones, under 70% seen once. CDR1 and CDR2 from the germline V gene are SGHTS and YDEGEE. V shed 1 base and J 2 bases; nucleotides not matched to a gene: 7. This CDR3 contains 16 residues. The TCR originated in a man aged 18 to 29 in good health and CMV-seronegative. The chain has TRBV5-8 and TRBJ2-5; the match to TRBD1 covers 8 bases. The sequencing input was PBMCs. The CDR3 here is CASSLMQGAFQETQYF. DNA for the CDR3: TGTGCCAGCAGCTTGATGCAGGGGGCCTTTCAAGAGACCCAGTACTTC.